This is a list of T cell receptor beta chains from one sample in a study of beta chain features in type 1 diabetes. The protocol was immunoSEQ multiplex PCR, while the TCRdb copy is restricted to in-frame clones and leaves out a portion. This sample carries 300,000 to 400,000 clones, around 9.3% of them seen once, and the ten largest clones take about 1%. Material for sequencing was central memory CD4+ T cells from blood. All receptors come from a young man with type 1 diabetes. The CDR3 runs from the conserved cysteine through the conserved F or W. The order of the fields is V gene, D gene, J gene, clone size, CDR3 DNA, CDR3 protein. A D gene is named only where the DNA matches it firmly. The listing skips clone size in some rows; elsewhere it reads once, few, many or a size class.

TRBV7-9	.	TRBJ2-3	many	TGTGCCAGCAGCTCGATGGACTTAGCCACAGATACGCAGTATTTT	CASSSMDLATDTQYF
TRBV11-2	.	TRBJ1-4	few	TGTGCCAGCAGCTTAGCGGGACAAGGCGAAAAACTGTTTTTT	CASSLAGQGEKLFF
TRBV28	.	TRBJ1-2	.	TGTGCCAGCAGTTCGAATCCTTCGAGGAGGAATGGCTACACCTTC	CASSSNPSRRNGYTF
TRBV2	.	TRBJ2-5	many	TGTGCCAGCAGTGATTTAGGAACAGGAGGGCAAGAGACCCAGTACTTC	CASSDLGTGGQETQYF
TRBV6-5	.	TRBJ1-4	few	TGTGCCAGCAGTTACTCGTACAGGGAAGATGAAAAACTGTTTTTT	CASSYSYREDEKLFF
TRBV5-1	TRBD1	TRBJ1-2	few	TGCGCCAGCAGCATAGGACAGGGGGCTTATGGCTACACCTTC	CASSIGQGAYGYTF
TRBV7-9	.	TRBJ2-2	.	TGTGCCAGCACCGCGCCGGGTGGCCGGGCGAACACCGGGGAGCTGTTTTTT	CASTAPGGRANTGELFF
TRBV5-1	.	TRBJ1-5	few	TGCGCCAGCAGCTTAGGTACGGCGGGCAATCAGCCCCAGCATTTT	CASSLGTAGNQPQHF
TRBV7-2	TRBD2	TRBJ2-3	.	TGTGCCAGCAGCTCCCGGGGGGGGCATGGGCAGTATTTT	CASSSRGGHGQYF
TRBV7-8	.	TRBJ2-1	.	TGTGCCAGCAGCTTAGTAGTGTACTCCTACAATGAGCAGTTCTTC	CASSLVVYSYNEQFF
TRBV13	.	TRBJ2-5	few	TGTGCCAGCAGCTTACTTACCAGGGAGGAAGAGACCCAGTACTTC	CASSLLTREEETQYF
TRBV10-3	.	TRBJ2-7	.	TGTGCCATCAGTGAGGGGACACGATCCTACGAGCAGTACTTC	CAISEGTRSYEQYF
TRBV11-2	.	TRBJ1-2	few	TGTGCCAGCAGCCAAGGACTGAACTATGGCTACACCTTC	CASSQGLNYGYTF
TRBV19	TRBD2	TRBJ2-1	.	TGTGCCAGTAGTATCGGGGTCGGGACTAGCGGCAATGAGCAGTTCTTC	CASSIGVGTSGNEQFF
TRBV9	TRBD1	TRBJ1-2	few	TGTGCCAGCAGCCGTCGGGACCAAAGGCAGACAGGGGGCTCTGGCTACACCTTC	CASSRRDQRQTGGSGYTF
TRBV18	.	TRBJ2-7	.	TGTGCCAGCTCCCGGGGTGACAGAACCGACGAGCAGTACTTC	CASSRGDRTDEQYF
TRBV10-3	.	TRBJ2-7	few	TGTGCCATCAGTAATCCGGGCACGTCCTACGAGCAGTACTTC	CAISNPGTSYEQYF
TRBV18	.	TRBJ2-7	.	TGTGCCAGTCTACGGGACTCCACCTCTAGCGAGCAGTACTTC	CASLRDSTSSEQYF
TRBV7-2	.	TRBJ1-5	many	TGTGCCAGCAGCCCCCACGCTCAGGGTCAGCCCCAGCATTTT	CASSPHAQGQPQHF
TRBV15	TRBD1	TRBJ1-3	few	TGTGCCACCTCCCGGGACAGAACTCTCTCTGGAAACACCATATATTTT	CATSRDRTLSGNTIYF
TRBV7-2	.	TRBJ2-6	many	TGTGCCAGCAGCTTTGTTCACTCTGGGGCCAACGTCCTGACTTTC	CASSFVHSGANVLTF
TRBV28	.	TRBJ2-5	many	TGTGCCAGCAGTTTATTTGAGACCCAGTACTTC	CASSLFETQYF
TRBV18	TRBD2	TRBJ2-1	many	TGTGCCAGCTCACTCATAGCGGGGCTCTACAATGAGCAGTTCTTC	CASSLIAGLYNEQFF
TRBV29-1	.	TRBJ2-3	few	TGCAGCGCCATCGAGGGGGTCACAGATACGCAGTATTTT	CSAIEGVTDTQYF
TRBV21-1	.	TRBJ2-7	few	TGTGCCAGCAGCGAGACAGGGAATGAGTACGAGCAGTACTTC	CASSETGNEYEQYF
TRBV7-2	.	TRBJ2-5	.	TGTGCCAGCAGCTTAGTAGGGACGCCCCAAGAGACCCAGTACTTC	CASSLVGTPQETQYF
TRBV27	.	TRBJ2-4	.	TGTGCCAGCAGTTTATCATACACGGACATTCAGTACTTC	CASSLSYTDIQYF
TRBV7-2	.	TRBJ2-7	.	TGTGCCAGCAGCCCTCGAGTGGGGCAGAACTACGAGCAGTACTTC	CASSPRVGQNYEQYF
TRBV28	TRBD1	TRBJ2-5	many	TGTGCCAGCAGTGGACAGGGGGAAGAGACCCAGTACTTC	CASSGQGEETQYF
TRBV5-1	.	TRBJ2-7	.	TGCGCCAGCAGCTTGGACCAGGTCAGCTCCTACGAGCAGTACTTC	CASSLDQVSSYEQYF
TRBV5-6	.	TRBJ2-5	.	TGTGCCAGCAGCCCCCGGGGGCTAGGCTCGGAGACCCAGTACTTC	CASSPRGLGSETQYF
TRBV28	TRBD1	TRBJ1-2	.	TGTGCCAGCAGGAGACAGGGGACTAACTATGGCTACACCTTC	CASRRQGTNYGYTF
TRBV9	.	TRBJ1-2	few	TGTGCCAGCAGCGTAGGATCTGGGGAGGGCCACTATGGCTACACCTTC	CASSVGSGEGHYGYTF
TRBV27	TRBD2	TRBJ2-5	few	TGTGCCAGCACCGGACTAGCGGGTGGGGAGACCCAGTACTTC	CASTGLAGGETQYF
TRBV2	TRBD1	TRBJ2-5	.	TGTGCCAGCACTTGGGACAGGGTCGGAGGAGAGACCCAGTACTTC	CASTWDRVGGETQYF
TRBV6-5	.	TRBJ1-2	few	TGTGCCAGCAGGAAACGGGCAGAAACTAACTATGGCTACACCTTC	CASRKRAETNYGYTF
TRBV5-1	.	TRBJ1-1	.	TGCGCCAGCAGCTTGGTGAGCCCCACTGAAGCTTTCTTT	CASSLVSPTEAFF
TRBV7-2	TRBD1	TRBJ2-1	few	TGTGCCAGCAGCCTGGACAGGGGGCCCCACAATGAGCAGTTCTTC	CASSLDRGPHNEQFF
TRBV2	TRBD1	TRBJ1-4	few	TGTGCCACATTTAACAGGGGAGGGAGTGAAAAACTGTTTTTT	CATFNRGGSEKLFF
TRBV28	.	TRBJ1-4	once	TGTGCCAGCAGTTCCTCAGGGGCCAGTAATGAAAAACTGTTTTTT	CASSSSGASNEKLFF